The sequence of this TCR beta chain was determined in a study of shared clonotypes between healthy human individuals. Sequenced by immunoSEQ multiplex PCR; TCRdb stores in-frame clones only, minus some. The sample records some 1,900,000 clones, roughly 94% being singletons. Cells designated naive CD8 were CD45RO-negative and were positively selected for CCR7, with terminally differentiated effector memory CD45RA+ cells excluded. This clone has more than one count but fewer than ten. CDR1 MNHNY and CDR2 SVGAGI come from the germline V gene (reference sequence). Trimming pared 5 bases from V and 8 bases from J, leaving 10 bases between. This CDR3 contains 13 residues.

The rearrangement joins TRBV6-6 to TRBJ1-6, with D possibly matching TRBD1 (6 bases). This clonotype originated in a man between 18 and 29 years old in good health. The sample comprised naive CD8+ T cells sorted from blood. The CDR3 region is CASSDGQYSPLHF. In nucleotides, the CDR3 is TGTGCCAGCAGTGACGGACAGTATTCACCCCTCCACTTT.